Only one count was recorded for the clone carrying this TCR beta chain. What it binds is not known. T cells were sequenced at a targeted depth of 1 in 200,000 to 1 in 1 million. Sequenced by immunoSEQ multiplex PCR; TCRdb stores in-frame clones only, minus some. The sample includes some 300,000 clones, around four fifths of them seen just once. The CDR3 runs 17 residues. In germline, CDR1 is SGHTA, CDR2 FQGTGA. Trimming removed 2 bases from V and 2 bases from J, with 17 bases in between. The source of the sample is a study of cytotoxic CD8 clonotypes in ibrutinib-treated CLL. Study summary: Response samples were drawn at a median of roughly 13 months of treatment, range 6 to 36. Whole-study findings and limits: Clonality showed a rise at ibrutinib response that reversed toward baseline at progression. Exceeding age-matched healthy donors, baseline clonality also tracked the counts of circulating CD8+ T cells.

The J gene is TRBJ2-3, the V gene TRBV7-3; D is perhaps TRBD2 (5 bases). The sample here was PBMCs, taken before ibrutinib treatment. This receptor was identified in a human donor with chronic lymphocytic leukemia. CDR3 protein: CASSLESGGGSTDTQYF. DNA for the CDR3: TGTGCCAGCAGCTTAGAGTCCGGAGGAGGTTCCACAGATACGCAGTATTTT.